This paragraph reports one TCR beta chain. Sequenced by immunoSEQ multiplex PCR; TCRdb stores in-frame clones only, minus some. The sample includes some 300,000 clones, about 88% of them seen just once. This sample is drawn from a study of blood T cell repertoires in COVID-19. On the study more broadly: The United States, Italy and Spain were the sources of the acute and convalescent COVID-19 samples.

The trim removed 3 bases at V and 0 bases at J, leaving 9 bases unmatched. The CDR3 is made up of 17 amino acids. The germline gives CDR1 SGHTA, CDR2 FQGTGA. The chain employs TRBV7-3 and TRBJ1-2, with 8 bases that match TRBD1. Sequenced sample: peripheral blood. The TCR originated in a woman in her 70s with COVID-19, enrolled during active disease. CDR3 protein: CASSFPGQVAANYGYTF. The DNA of the CDR3 is TGTGCCAGCAGCTTCCCGGGACAGGTGGCTGCTAACTATGGCTACACCTTC.